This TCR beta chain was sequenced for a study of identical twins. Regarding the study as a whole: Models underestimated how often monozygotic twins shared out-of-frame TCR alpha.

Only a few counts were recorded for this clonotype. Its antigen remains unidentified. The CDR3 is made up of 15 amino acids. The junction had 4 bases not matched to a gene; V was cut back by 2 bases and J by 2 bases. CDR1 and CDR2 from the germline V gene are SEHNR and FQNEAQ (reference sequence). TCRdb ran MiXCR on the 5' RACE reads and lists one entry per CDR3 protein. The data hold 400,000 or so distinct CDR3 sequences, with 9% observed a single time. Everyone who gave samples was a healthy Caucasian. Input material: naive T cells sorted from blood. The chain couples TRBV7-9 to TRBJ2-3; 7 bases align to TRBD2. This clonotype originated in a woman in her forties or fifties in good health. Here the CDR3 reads CASSLISGATDTQYF. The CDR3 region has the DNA TGTGCCAGCAGCTTAATCAGCGGGGCCACAGATACGCAGTATTTT.